The 22 T cell receptor beta chains reported below all come from one sample, sequenced in a study of patients and donors after allogeneic stem cell transplantation (dated by TCRdb to the early 2020s). To prepare the library, RT-PCR was applied. TCRdb lists the instrument as NextSeq 550. TCRdb reanalyzed the raw reads on its own, using fastp at Q25 for trimming and MiXCR for clone calling, and kept in-frame beta chains. CDR3 protein duplicates are merged, each entry listing the most common genes and DNA. The sample table holds over 350,000 distinct CDR3 sequences, of which under 20% were seen once. Jointly, the top ten make up around 6.8% of the sample. The sequenced sample consisted of blood, either unsorted or a sorted T cell fraction (not recorded which). Receptor source: a human donor who was either an allogeneic HSCT recipient or a stem cell or donor lymphocyte infusion donor (not recorded which). It is not recorded whose cells these are; they may come from a transplant donor.

This clonotype was observed a handful of times. The chain uses TRBV27 and TRBJ1-5, with TRBD1 matching over 9 bases. CDR3 length: 15 amino acids. The trim removed 5 bases at V and 3 bases at J, leaving 5 bases unmatched. Germline V lookup: CDR1 MNHEY, CDR2 SMNVEV (reference sequence). The CDR3 sequence: CASSTLQGANQPQHF. In nucleotides, the CDR3 is TGTGCCAGCAGTACCCTACAGGGGGCCAATCAGCCCCAGCATTTT.

The CDR3 here is CASSQATAGSNQPQHF. CDR3 in DNA: TGTGCCAGCAGCCAAGCAACAGCGGGCAGCAATCAGCCCCAGCATTTT. The rearrangement joins TRBV16 to TRBJ1-5; D call uncertain. In germline, CDR1 is KGHSY, CDR2 FQNENV. The CDR3 extends over 16 amino acids. V lost 2 bases and J 1 base, leaving 12 bases between the germline ends. The whole variable domain, remainder taken from reference TRBV16 and TRBJ1-5, is GEEVAQTPKHLVRGEGQKAKLYCAPIKGHSYVFWYQQVLKNEFKFLISFQNENVFDETGMPKERFSAKCLPNSPCSLEIQATKLEDSAVYFCASSQATAGSNQPQHFGDGTRLSIL.

The V and J genes are TRBV29-1 and TRBJ1-1; TRBD1 might be the D (6 bases). This CDR3 is built from 14 residues. The V gene lost 7 bases and the J gene lost 1 base, with 16 bases spanning the gap. Germline CDR1 SQVTM, CDR2 ANQGSEA. In DNA, the CDR3 is TGCAGCGCGCCAATCGGGGACAAGAACACTGAAGCTTTCTTT. This codes for CSAPIGDKNTEAFF. Variable domain in full (rest from reference TRBV29-1 and TRBJ1-1): SAVISQKPSRDICQRGTSLTIQCQVDSQVTMMFWYRQQPGQSLTLIATANQGSEATYESGFVIDKFPISRPNLTFSTLTVSNMSPEDSSIYLCSAPIGDKNTEAFFGQGTRLTVV.

V usage is TRBV11-2 and J usage is TRBJ2-3, with 9 bases fitting TRBD2. V was pared by 8 bases and J by 4 bases, with 13 bases of the junction left unmatched. This CDR3 comprises 16 residues. Germline CDR1 and CDR2: SGHAT and FQNNGV. In nucleotides, the CDR3 is TGTGCCAGCTTGCCCGTGGGGCGGGAGGGGTCAGATACGCAGTATTTT. This translates into CASLPVGREGSDTQYF.

This clonotype was picked up a small number of times. The rearrangement joins TRBV20-1 to TRBJ2-7, with 8 bases that match TRBD2. The CDR3 spans 14 residues. V lost 6 bases, J lost 0 bases, and 7 bases stayed unmatched. The germline gives CDR1 DFQATT, CDR2 SNEGSKA (reference sequence). The CDR3 region is CSAQTSGLSYEQYF. The CDR3 DNA is TGCAGTGCACAAACTAGCGGCCTCTCCTACGAGCAGTACTTC.

Only a few counts were recorded for this clonotype. This rearrangement joins TRBV3-1 to TRBJ1-1, with 8 bases that match TRBD1. CDR1 LGHDT and CDR2 YNNKEL come from the germline V gene (reference sequence). There are 15 residues in the CDR3. Trimming took 3 bases from V and 4 from J; bases not matched to a gene: 7. The CDR3 DNA reads as TGTGCCAGCAGCCAGGGGGACAGGAGGCGCACTGAAGCTTTCTTT. This encodes CASSQGDRRRTEAFF.

In its sample, this clonotype was seen a few times. The chain recombines TRBV12-3 or TRBV12-4 with TRBJ1-1, with D uncertain. The CDR3 sequence is 12 residues long. Trimming stripped 8 bases from V and 4 bases from J, with 11 bases between. The CDR3 spells CASGRSSTEAFF. The DNA of the CDR3 is TGTGCCAGCGGACGCTCGAGCACTGAAGCTTTCTTT.

This clonotype was detected a few times. The chain uses TRBV29-1 and TRBJ2-1; maybe TRBD2 (7 bases). Trimming took off 4 bases at V and 4 bases at J, with 20 bases between the two ends. Germline CDR1 SQVTM, CDR2 ANQGSEA. The CDR3 length is 16 residues. The CDR3 loop reads CSVGAGGGARYNEQFF. The CDR3 DNA sequence: TGCAGCGTTGGCGCCGGTGGGGGGGCGCGGTACAATGAGCAGTTCTTC.

V is TRBV4-1 and J is TRBJ2-2; weak D call: TRBD1 (6 bases). The CDR3 runs to 17 residues. Per the germline V gene, CDR1 is MGHRA and CDR2 is YSYEKL. V was clipped by 6 bases and J by 3 bases, with 20 bases between them. CDR3 nucleotide sequence: TGCGCCAGCAGTCCTCTGCGCCGGGACACCTACACCGGGGAGCTGTTTTTT. Its protein is CASSPLRRDTYTGELFF.

This rearrangement joins TRBV11-2 to TRBJ2-7; 8 bases fit TRBD2. CDR1 SGHAT and CDR2 FQNNGV come from the germline V gene. The V and J ends lost 5 bases and 4 bases, in that order; junction bases with no gene match: 19. This CDR3 has 18 residues. CDR3 residues: CASSKKLTSGRRDYEQYF. For the CDR3, the DNA is TGTGCCAGCAGCAAGAAACTCACTAGCGGAAGGAGGGATTACGAGCAGTACTTC.

The chain is built from TRBV20-1 and TRBJ2-1; D might be TRBD2 (6 bases). CDR1 and CDR2 from the germline V gene are DFQATT and SNEGSKA (reference sequence). V lost 0 bases to trimming and J lost 4 bases, with 13 bases between them. This CDR3 has 15 amino acids. The DNA of the CDR3 is TGCAGTGCTAGAGATTACGTGGAGGGGTACAATGAGCAGTTCTTC. Translation: CSARDYVEGYNEQFF.

This clonotype came up many times. The chain joins TRBV12-3 or TRBV12-4 to TRBJ1-6; TRBD1 is a possible D gene (6 bases). The CDR3 runs to 14 residues. Trimming removed 7 bases from V and 7 bases from J, with 14 bases in between. CDR3 in DNA: TGTGCCAGCACAGGGGACAAACCAAATTCACCCCTCCACTTT. Translating gives CASTGDKPNSPLHF.

This clonotype was counted many times. The rearrangement joins TRBV12-3 or TRBV12-4 to TRBJ2-5; D gene uncertain. Trimming shortened V by 6 bases and J by 3 bases, and 8 bases separated the two germline ends. The CDR3 spans 12 residues. DNA of the CDR3: TGTGCCAGCAGACTGGCTAAAGAGACCCAGTACTTC. It is translated as CASRLAKETQYF.

This clonotype has just a few counts. The chain's CDR3 is CASSTGQGYNEQFF. CDR3 DNA: TGTGCCAGCAGCACCGGACAGGGGTACAATGAGCAGTTCTTC. V is TRBV9 and J is TRBJ2-1; 9 bases match TRBD1. Germline V gene lookup returns CDR1 SGDLS and CDR2 YYNGEE. CDR3 length: 14 residues. V shed 4 bases, J shed 4 bases, and the junction held 3 bases outside the gene matches.

The chain joins TRBV2 to TRBJ1-6; D might be TRBD1 (5 bases). Trimming shortened V by 3 bases and J by 6 bases, and 9 bases separated the two germline ends. Germline values: CDR1 SNHLY, CDR2 FYNNEI. CDR3 length: 14 amino acids. CDR3: CASSEAGGNSPLHF. CDR3 sequence (DNA): TGTGCCAGCAGTGAGGCGGGGGGTAATTCACCCCTCCACTTT.

This clonotype was detected a few times. The chain has TRBV5-1 and TRBJ2-2; 7 positions agree with TRBD2. CDR3 length: 16 residues. Germline V gene data show CDR1 as SGHRS and CDR2 as YFSETQ. With V trimmed by 1 base and J by 0 bases, 3 bases remained unmatched. CDR3 sequence: CASSLWGGTNTGELFF. In DNA, the CDR3 is TGCGCCAGCAGCTTGTGGGGGGGGACGAACACCGGGGAGCTGTTTTTT.

The CDR3 here is CSVMNRDRRNEKLFF. The CDR3 DNA follows: TGCAGCGTTATGAACCGGGACAGGCGTAATGAAAAACTGTTTTTT. This chain connects TRBV29-1 to TRBJ1-4; 8 bases align to TRBD1. V gave up 5 bases and J gave up 4 bases; unmatched junction bases: 9. The length of the CDR3 is 15 residues. CDR1 and CDR2 from the germline V gene are SQVTM and ANQGSEA.

This clonotype came up a few times. V is TRBV20-1 and J is TRBJ1-1, with 10 bases lining up with TRBD1. Trimming took 1 base from V and 4 from J; bases not matched to a gene: 6. The CDR3 runs to 15 residues. CDR1 DFQATT and CDR2 SNEGSKA come from the germline V gene (reference sequence). CDR3 DNA: TGCAGTGCTAGAGGGTGGACAGGGGGAGGCACTGAAGCTTTCTTT. Residues: CSARGWTGGGTEAFF.

This clonotype was seen many times. The chain employs TRBV12-3 or TRBV12-4 and TRBJ2-3, with 7 positions matching TRBD1. V trimming: 4 bases; J trimming: 1 base; junction bases outside the gene matches: 2. The CDR3 covers 14 residues. CDR3: CASSSGQGTDTQYF. The CDR3 nucleotides read TGTGCCAGCAGTTCAGGACAGGGCACAGATACGCAGTATTTT.

J is TRBJ1-3 and V is TRBV20-1; weak D call: TRBD1 (5 bases). The CDR3 contains 13 residues. V was cut by 0 bases and J by 4 bases, with 7 bases left in between. Germline CDR1 and CDR2: DFQATT and SNEGSKA (reference sequence). The CDR3 sequence: CSARDWTGNTIYF. In DNA, the CDR3 is TGCAGTGCTAGAGATTGGACAGGAAACACCATATATTTT.

V gene TRBV18 combines with J gene TRBJ2-7; D is possibly TRBD1 (8 bases). The CDR3 covers 15 residues. V dropped 6 bases and J dropped 2 bases, with 17 bases sitting between them. Germline loops: CDR1 KGHSH, CDR2 LQKENI. The CDR3 region is CASSKTGEGTYEQYF. CDR3 nucleotides: TGTGCCAGCTCGAAGACAGGGGAGGGAACCTACGAGCAGTACTTC.

This chain uses TRBV20-1 with TRBJ1-1; D is uncertain. CDR1 and CDR2 from the germline V gene are DFQATT and SNEGSKA (reference sequence). The V end lost 0 bases, the J end lost 5 bases, and 13 bases lay between the germline ends. This CDR3 has 14 amino acids. CDR3 DNA: TGCAGTGCTAGAGATCCCGCTGAAGGAACTGAAGCTTTCTTT. Translated: CSARDPAEGTEAFF.